Each of the 29 T cell receptor beta chains below was sequenced from the same sample in a study of monozygotic twins with inflammatory bowel disease. TCRdb re-called the 5' RACE reads and shows each CDR3 protein once, DNA omitted. In all, the sample yields some 170,000 distinct CDR3 sequences. Sequencing input: blood. These receptors were obtained from a human donor with ulcerative colitis or Crohn's disease, or a healthy co-twin of an affected twin (not recorded which).

The chain uses TRBV10-2 and TRBJ2-2; TCRdb's D call of TRBD1 is untestable without DNA. The germline CDR1 and CDR2 sequences are WSHSY and SAAADI. This CDR3 contains 14 residues. CDR3 residues: CASRTGRITGELFF.

V usage is TRBV5-1 and J usage is TRBJ1-1; TCRdb lists TRBD1, though no DNA is available to test this call. Germline-derived CDR1 and CDR2 are SGHRS and YFSETQ. The CDR3 spans 14 residues. The CDR3 loop is CASSWGDRNTEAFF.

The chain recombines TRBV20-1 with TRBJ2-7; TCRdb proposes TRBD1, but this gene call is untestable without DNA. This CDR3 comprises 12 residues. Per germline, CDR1 DFQATT and CDR2 SNEGSKA (reference sequence). The CDR3 protein is CSASRGPYEQYF.

The chain's CDR3 is CASSQVPGTGYGFTF. This rearrangement joins TRBV3-1 to TRBJ1-2. Germline V gene sequence: CDR1 LGHDT, CDR2 YNNKEL (reference sequence). This CDR3 is built from 15 residues. Full variable domain (remainder filled in from reference TRBV3-1 and TRBJ1-2): DTAVSQTPKYLVTQMGNDKSIKCEQNLGHDTMYWYKQDSKKFLKIMFSYNNKELIINETVPNRFSPKSPDKAHLNLHINSLELGDSAVYFCASSQVPGTGYGFTFGSGTRLTVV.

The V call is TRBV6-5, the J call TRBJ1-5; the TCRdb call, TRBD1, lacks DNA for checking. Germline CDR1 is MNHEY and CDR2 is SVGAGI. The CDR3 totals 15 residues. The CDR3 sequence: CASSYSTGADQPQHF.

The chain combines TRBV6-1 with TRBJ2-5; TCRdb outputs TRBD1, but without DNA this stays unchecked. In germline, CDR1 is MNHNS, CDR2 SASEGT. The CDR3 spans 14 residues. The CDR3 here is CASSPDRASETQYF.

The V gene is TRBV20-1, the J gene TRBJ2-3; the TCRdb D gene call, TRBD2, has no DNA to confirm it. This CDR3 contains 15 residues. The germline CDR1 and CDR2 sequences are DFQATT and SNEGSKA (reference sequence). This chain's CDR3 is CSARLAGTFTDTQYF.

The chain links TRBV6-5 to TRBJ2-7; TCRdb's assignment of TRBD1 cannot be checked, as there is no DNA. This CDR3 is 16 amino acids long. Per germline, CDR1 MNHEY and CDR2 SVGAGI. The CDR3 region is CASSYSGTGIFYEQYF.

J is TRBJ2-7 and V is TRBV7-6; TCRdb picks TRBD1, but there is no DNA to check that call. Germline V gene lookup returns CDR1 SGHVS and CDR2 FNYEAQ. The CDR3 totals 13 residues. The CDR3 is CASSLARGGEQYF.

The chain combines TRBV20-1 with TRBJ2-1; TCRdb names TRBD2, which stays unverified in the absence of DNA. The germline V gene has CDR1 DFQATT and CDR2 SNEGSKA (reference sequence). This CDR3 region has 15 residues. This chain's CDR3 is CSARDSRGGGRLQFF.

The rearrangement uses TRBV11-2 and TRBJ2-7; TCRdb returns TRBD1, unconfirmable since there is no DNA. The CDR3 is 14 residues long. Looked up from germline, CDR1 is SGHAT and CDR2 is FQNNGV. CDR3 sequence: CASSPTPLSYEQYF. The complete variable domain, with remaining parts taken from reference TRBV11-2 and TRBJ2-7, reads EAGVAQSPRYKIIEKRQSVAFWCNPISGHATLYWYQQILGQGPKLLIQFQNNGVVDDSQLPKDRFSAERLKGVDSTLKIQPAKLEDSAVYLCASSPTPLSYEQYFGPGTRLTVT.

The J gene is TRBJ1-1, the V gene TRBV19. CDR1 is LNHDA and CDR2 is SQIVND in the germline V gene (reference sequence). CDR3 length: 15 residues. CDR3 region: CASSTTGVLNTEAFF.

The chain employs TRBV2 and TRBJ2-3; TCRdb's D gene call, TRBD2, goes unchecked for lack of DNA. This CDR3 is 15 amino acids long. Germline CDR1 and CDR2: SNHLY and FYNNEI. The CDR3 loop reads CASTLLAGSRDTQYF.

The V and J genes are TRBV7-2 and TRBJ1-5. CDR1 is SGHTA and CDR2 is FQGNSA in the germline V gene. The CDR3 extends over 15 amino acids. CDR3 region: CASSLVGEGHQPQHF.

The V call is TRBV5-1, the J call TRBJ2-5; TCRdb indicates TRBD2, and absent DNA this call remains unverified. CDR3 length: 15 residues. CDR1 is SGHRS and CDR2 is YFSETQ in the germline V gene. The CDR3 reads CASSVTGTSLETQYF. The full variable domain, rest sourced from reference TRBV5-1 and TRBJ2-5, is KAGVTQTPRYLIKTRGQQVTLSCSPISGHRSVSWYQQTPGQGLQFLFEYFSETQRNKGNFPGRFSGRQFSNSRSEMNVSTLELGDSALYLCASSVTGTSLETQYFGPGTRLLVL.

The chain recombines TRBV5-4 with TRBJ2-7; TCRdb's D call, TRBD1, is unchecked because there is no DNA. Germline lookup yields CDR1 SGHNT and CDR2 YYREEE (reference sequence). CDR3 length equals 14 residues. CDR3 protein: CASSRQGAMYEQYF. Filled out from reference TRBV5-4 and TRBJ2-7, the complete variable domain reads ETGVTQSPTHLIKTRGQQVTLRCSSQSGHNTVSWYQQALGQGPQFIFQYYREEENGRGNFPPRFSGLQFPNYSSELNVNALELDDSALYLCASSRQGAMYEQYFGPGTRLTVT.

The rearrangement uses TRBV12-3 or TRBV12-4 and TRBJ1-1; the TRBD1 assignment by TCRdb is unverifiable without DNA. The CDR3 is made up of 14 amino acids. CDR3 residues: CASSLHGGNTEAFF.

This chain joins TRBV5-1 and TRBJ2-1; TCRdb calls TRBD1, which cannot be checked without DNA. This CDR3 is built from 14 residues. Germline-derived CDR1 and CDR2 are SGHRS and YFSETQ. CDR3 residues: CASSPHRGSDEQFF. The full variable domain, with the rest looked up from reference TRBV5-1 and TRBJ2-1, is KAGVTQTPRYLIKTRGQQVTLSCSPISGHRSVSWYQQTPGQGLQFLFEYFSETQRNKGNFPGRFSGRQFSNSRSEMNVSTLELGDSALYLCASSPHRGSDEQFFGPGTRLTVL.

The V gene is TRBV4-3, the J gene TRBJ2-1. The germline gives CDR1 LGHNA, CDR2 YSLEER. CDR3 length: 17 residues. The CDR3 loop is CASSQVISGTSYNEQFF.

This chain connects TRBV20-1 to TRBJ2-2; TCRdb's assignment of TRBD1 cannot be checked, as there is no DNA. CDR3 length: 14 amino acids. The germline V gene encodes CDR1 DFQATT and CDR2 SNEGSKA (reference sequence). This CDR3 reads CSAMARGNTGELFF.

The chain has TRBV7-9 and TRBJ1-3; TCRdb's D gene call, TRBD1, goes unchecked for lack of DNA. The CDR3 covers 14 residues. Germline-derived CDR1 and CDR2 are SEHNR and FQNEAQ (reference sequence). Here the CDR3 reads CASSYGQEGNTIYF. Drawing the rest from reference TRBV7-9 and TRBJ1-3, the complete variable domain is DTGVSQNPRHKITKRGQNVTFRCDPISEHNRLYWYRQTLGQGPEFLTYFQNEAQLEKSRLLSDRFSAERPKGSFSTLEIQRTEQGDSAMYLCASSYGQEGNTIYFGEGSWLTVV.

The chain joins TRBV6-5 to TRBJ2-2; checking the TCRdb D call of TRBD1 is not possible without DNA. CDR1 and CDR2 from the germline V gene are MNHEY and SVGAGI. The CDR3 has 16 amino acids. CDR3 in amino acids: CASSYAGGGNTGELFF.

V usage is TRBV5-1 and J usage is TRBJ2-2; absent DNA, TCRdb's TRBD2 call cannot be checked. Germline assignment: CDR1 SGHRS and CDR2 YFSETQ. This CDR3 comprises 17 residues. This chain's CDR3 is CASSLRLAGGHTGELFF.

V is TRBV6-1 and J is TRBJ2-2; TCRdb reports TRBD1, a call that lacks DNA to check it against. Germline V gene sequence: CDR1 MNHNS, CDR2 SASEGT. This CDR3 has 15 residues. CDR3 residues: CASGAPRTRTGELFF.

The V and J genes are TRBV6-2 or TRBV6-3 and TRBJ2-1; with no DNA, the TCRdb D assignment of TRBD2 cannot be verified. Germline V gene sequence: CDR1 MNHEY, CDR2 SVGEGT. The CDR3 runs to 21 residues. The CDR3 sequence is CASRGLGLGGRTSGIYNEQFF.

V and J are TRBV5-1 and TRBJ2-7; the TCRdb D gene call, TRBD1, has no DNA to confirm it. The length of the CDR3 is 15 residues. Germline CDR1 reads SGHRS; CDR2 reads YFSETQ. CDR3 in amino acids: CASSSNRGVVDEQYF.

The chain couples TRBV7-9 to TRBJ2-7; TCRdb proposes TRBD2, but this gene call is untestable without DNA. CDR1 is SEHNR and CDR2 is FQNEAQ in the germline V gene (reference sequence). This CDR3 contains 14 residues. The CDR3 loop reads CASSLPYTPYEQYF.

The V call is TRBV10-3, the J call TRBJ2-2; the D call from TCRdb, TRBD2, cannot be confirmed without DNA. Germline values: CDR1 ENHRY, CDR2 SYGVKD. The CDR3 sequence is 15 residues long. The CDR3 loop is CATTPGLANTGELFF.

V gene TRBV12-3 or TRBV12-4 combines with J gene TRBJ2-5; TCRdb calls TRBD2, which cannot be checked without DNA. The CDR3 length is 14 residues. CDR3 in amino acids: CASTSSDRQETQYF.